Following are 26 T cell receptor beta chains from one sample sequenced in a study of shared clonotypes between healthy human individuals. Data came from immunoSEQ multiplex PCR; TCRdb stores just in-frame clones and leaves some out. The sample has about 1 million clones, about 70% seen once; the top ten hold around 1.4%. The sequenced material came from memory CD4+ T cells sorted from blood. Subset of the sample: CD45RA-negative fraction. These receptors were taken from a young man in good health.

This clone was recorded many times. J is TRBJ1-2 and V is TRBV4-1, with 8 bases matching TRBD1. J gave up 0 bases and V 4 bases, and 13 bases lay outside the gene matches. Germline CDR1 and CDR2: MGHRA and YSYEKL. CDR3 length: 18 amino acids. This CDR3 is CASSPGGPFLLANYGYTF. Written as DNA, the CDR3 is TGCGCCAGCAGCCCAGGGGGCCCCTTTTTACTAGCTAACTATGGCTACACCTTC.

This clone has just one count. The CDR3, as DNA: TGTGCCAGCAGTGGCCGGAACTACGAGCAGTACTTC. It encodes CASSGRNYEQYF. This rearrangement joins TRBV2 to TRBJ2-7; D gene ambiguous. The V end lost 4 bases, the J end lost 3 bases, and 7 bases lay between the germline ends. The CDR3 is made up of 12 amino acids. Germline CDR1 and CDR2: SNHLY and FYNNEI.

This chain joins TRBV18 and TRBJ1-1, with D unresolved. The germline gives CDR1 KGHSH, CDR2 LQKENI. The V end lost 3 bases, the J end lost 3 bases, and 8 bases lay between the germline ends. The CDR3 loop spans 13 amino acids. CDR3 sequence (DNA): TGTGCCAGCTCACCCAAGGTTGACACTGAAGCTTTCTTT. It yields the protein CASSPKVDTEAFF.

For this clone: The same CDR3 also results from other DNA sequences found in this sample. The chain is built from TRBV11-2 and TRBJ2-1; 7 positions match TRBD2. This CDR3 is 15 amino acids long. The germline gives CDR1 SGHAT, CDR2 FQNNGV. The junction had 4 bases not matched to a gene; V was cut back by 5 bases and J by 0 bases. CDR3 region: CASSISGGSYNEQFF. The CDR3 coding sequence is TGTGCCAGCAGCATCTCGGGGGGCTCCTACAATGAGCAGTTCTTC.

There are a few counts of this clone. The chain links TRBV7-9 to TRBJ2-3; tentatively, D is TRBD2 (7 bases). Germline V lookup: CDR1 SEHNR, CDR2 FQNEAQ (reference sequence). V lost 5 bases to trimming and J lost 10 bases, with 16 bases between them. The CDR3 consists of 13 residues. The CDR3 DNA follows: TGTGCCAGCAGCACTAGCGCGGGGGCGGCGCAGTATTTT. Translated, it gives CASSTSAGAAQYF.

The V and J genes are TRBV4-1 and TRBJ1-5; no firm D call. Germline V gives CDR1 MGHRA, CDR2 YSYEKL. Trimming pared 3 bases from V and 2 bases from J, leaving 17 bases between. The CDR3 is 17 amino acids. CDR3 DNA: TGCGCCAGCAGCCAGTATTTAGTGGATTCCGGCAATCAGCCCCAGCATTTT. It codes for CASSQYLVDSGNQPQHF.

This clone was seen more than once but under ten times. The chain joins TRBV6-6 to TRBJ1-6; 8 nucleotides agree with TRBD1. The V gene's germline CDR1 is MNHNY and CDR2 SVGAGI (reference sequence). The CDR3 totals 13 residues. With 6 bases clipped from V and 9 bases from J, the junction kept 4 bases outside the gene matches. CDR3 protein: CASRQGAGSPLHF. The CDR3 nucleotides are TGTGCCAGCAGGCAGGGGGCCGGTTCACCCCTCCACTTT.

The chain couples TRBV5-1 to TRBJ1-6; 7 bases map to TRBD1. The trim removed 0 bases at V and 8 bases at J, leaving 5 bases unmatched. Germline assignment: CDR1 SGHRS and CDR2 YFSETQ. This CDR3 is 15 amino acids long. CDR3 sequence reads: CASSLGGDSYSPLHF. In DNA, the CDR3 is TGCGCCAGCAGCTTGGGGGGGGACAGCTATTCACCCCTCCACTTT.

This clone was recorded at least ten times. This chain uses TRBV2 with TRBJ2-7, with 7 bases matching TRBD2. Germline V lookup: CDR1 SNHLY, CDR2 FYNNEI. The CDR3 length is 20 residues. V dropped 0 bases and J dropped 0; count of bases not matched to a gene: 17. The CDR3 here is CASSEARAGRGSLYSYEQYF. The CDR3 DNA follows: TGTGCCAGCAGTGAAGCGAGAGCAGGGAGGGGATCTTTATACTCCTACGAGCAGTACTTC.

The chain employs TRBV6-1 and TRBJ2-2; 11 bases fit TRBD2. CDR3 length: 16 residues. Germline V gene data show CDR1 as MNHNS and CDR2 as SASEGT. Germline trimming cut 4 bases from V and 7 bases from J; bases unmatched to any gene: 8. The CDR3 bases are TGTGCCAGCAGTGGTAGCGGGAGGGCCGGCAGCGGGGAGCTGTTTTTT. Amino acids: CASSGSGRAGSGELFF.

This clone was detected once. The chain's CDR3 is CAISEEGGVTEAFF. The CDR3 DNA sequence: TGTGCCATCAGTGAGGAGGGTGGGGTCACTGAAGCTTTCTTT. V gene TRBV10-3 combines with J gene TRBJ1-1, with D unclear. The germline gives CDR1 ENHRY, CDR2 SYGVKD. The CDR3 is 14 residues long. V was trimmed by 2 bases and J by 4 bases, leaving 11 bases between them.

The chain links TRBV6-1 to TRBJ2-2; 10 bases fit TRBD2. The CDR3 spans 15 residues. The V segment lost 8 bases and the J segment 0 bases; nucleotides outside the gene matches: 3. From germline, CDR1 is MNHNS and CDR2 SASEGT. CDR3 nucleotides: TGTGCCAGCTCTAGCGGGAGTTCGAACACCGGGGAGCTGTTTTTT. Its translation is CASSSGSSNTGELFF.

The CDR3 protein is CASSPYQGVAYTEAFF. DNA for the CDR3: TGTGCCAGCAGCCCATACCAAGGGGTCGCGTACACTGAAGCTTTCTTT. The V and J genes are TRBV14 and TRBJ1-1; TRBD1 might be the D (5 bases). Trimming stripped 4 bases from V and 3 bases from J, with 18 bases between. Germline V gene sequence: CDR1 SGHDN, CDR2 FVKESK. This CDR3 has 16 amino acids.

This clone occurred once. The chain recombines TRBV5-1 with TRBJ1-4; the D gene is possibly TRBD1 (6 bases). Looked up from germline, CDR1 is SGHRS and CDR2 is YFSETQ. Trimming took 4 bases from V and 7 from J, leaving 14 bases between them. The CDR3 has 14 amino acids. In nucleotides, the CDR3 is TGCGCCAGCAGCCCCAGGGACACAGGTGAAAAACTGTTTTTT. As protein: CASSPRDTGEKLFF.

The V call is TRBV7-2, the J call TRBJ2-2; D call uncertain. The CDR3 loop spans 15 amino acids. Trimming left V 2 bases short and J 0 bases short, with 7 bases between. Germline V gives CDR1 SGHTA, CDR2 FQGNSA. The CDR3 loop reads CASSLPKTNTGELFF. As DNA, the CDR3 is TGTGCCAGCAGCTTACCCAAGACGAACACCGGGGAGCTGTTTTTT.

This chain joins TRBV10-1 and TRBJ2-3; 8 positions match TRBD2. The CDR3 has 14 amino acids. Per germline, CDR1 WNHNN and CDR2 SYGVQD (reference sequence). The trim removed 8 bases at V and 4 bases at J, leaving 8 bases unmatched. The CDR3 region has the DNA TGCGCCAGCTCCTCCGGGGGGGCTTCAGATACGCAGTATTTT. Protein sequence: CASSSGGASDTQYF.

This clone has only a few counts. The chain combines TRBV5-6 with TRBJ2-2; D possibly corresponds to TRBD1 (6 bases). V lost 4 bases and J 7 bases, leaving 17 bases between the germline ends. The CDR3 length is 15 residues. CDR1 SGHDT and CDR2 YYEEEE come from the germline V gene. This CDR3 is CASSPWDNRDGELFF. In DNA form, the CDR3 reads TGTGCCAGCAGCCCCTGGGACAATCGCGACGGGGAGCTGTTTTTT. Full variable domain (outside the CDR3, taken from reference TRBV5-6 and TRBJ2-2): DAGVTQSPTHLIKTRGQQVTLRCSPKSGHDTVSWYQQALGQGPQFIFQYYEEEERQRGNFPDRFSGHQFPNYSSELNVNALLLGDSALYLCASSPWDNRDGELFFGEGSRLTVL.

Worth noting for this clone: Other DNA sequences in this sample translate to the same CDR3. V is TRBV6-6 and J is TRBJ2-3; 9 positions agree with TRBD1. After removal of 5 bases from V and 1 base from J, the junction contained 1 base not matched to a gene. This CDR3 has 14 amino acids. Looked up from germline, CDR1 is MNHNY and CDR2 is SVGAGI (reference sequence). The CDR3 DNA is TGTGCCAGCAGTCGGACAGGGGGCACAGATACGCAGTATTTT. It codes for CASSRTGGTDTQYF.

This chain connects TRBV5-4 to TRBJ1-1; TRBD1 is a possible D gene (5 bases). V was clipped by 4 bases and J by 5 bases, with 18 bases between them. The CDR3 spans 15 residues. CDR1 is SGHNT and CDR2 is YYREEE in the germline V gene (reference sequence). The CDR3 DNA reads as TGTGCCAGCAGCCGGGACCCCGTGGGGAGGACTGAAGCTTTCTTT. This codes for CASSRDPVGRTEAFF. Full variable domain (missing parts from reference TRBV5-4 and TRBJ1-1): ETGVTQSPTHLIKTRGQQVTLRCSSQSGHNTVSWYQQALGQGPQFIFQYYREEENGRGNFPPRFSGLQFPNYSSELNVNALELDDSALYLCASSRDPVGRTEAFFGQGTRLTVV.

Here the CDR3 DNA reads TGTGCCAGCAGTCCGGACAGGCGTGGCGAGCAGTACTTC. Protein sequence: CASSPDRRGEQYF. The chain links TRBV6-6 to TRBJ2-7; 7 bases agree with TRBD1. Germline V lookup: CDR1 MNHNY, CDR2 SVGAGI (reference sequence). The CDR3 spans 13 residues. The ends lost 5 bases at V and 6 bases at J; junction bases unmatched: 7.

V gene TRBV2 combines with J gene TRBJ2-6; D is unclear. Per the germline V gene, CDR1 is SNHLY and CDR2 is FYNNEI. Trimming took off 2 bases at V and 0 bases at J, with 8 bases between the two ends. There are 16 residues in the CDR3. This CDR3 reads CASSERRSSGANVLTF. The DNA of the CDR3 is TGTGCCAGCAGTGAAAGGCGGAGCTCTGGGGCCAACGTCCTGACTTTC.

The chain is built from TRBV11-2 and TRBJ1-1, with 8 bases fitting TRBD1. Germline V gene data show CDR1 as SGHAT and CDR2 as FQNNGV. The CDR3 has 16 residues. Losses at the gene ends were 5 bases for V and 0 bases for J; bases not matched to a gene: 8. CDR3 DNA sequence: TGTGCCAGCAGCCGATTCGGGGACAGGATGAACACTGAAGCTTTCTTT. This encodes CASSRFGDRMNTEAFF.

This rearrangement joins TRBV7-2 to TRBJ2-5; weak D call: TRBD1 (6 bases). The CDR3 runs to 16 residues. From germline, CDR1 is SGHTA and CDR2 FQGNSA. Trimming pared 4 bases from V and 3 bases from J, leaving 18 bases between. The CDR3 DNA sequence: TGTGCCAGCAGCTCTGGACAGCGTGGGAAAAAAGAGACCCAGTACTTC. It encodes CASSSGQRGKKETQYF.

This clone was recorded a few times. Its ends do not fully match the called genes, so a read error is possible. This sample also contains other DNA sequences that code for the same CDR3. The V call is TRBV7-9, the J call TRBJ2-5; unclear D gene. The CDR3 totals 11 residues. Per the germline V gene, CDR1 is SEHNR and CDR2 is FQNEAQ (reference sequence). The CDR3 loop reads CASSPGGTQYF. In nucleotides, the CDR3 is TGTGCTAGCAGCCCTGGCGGGACCCAGTACTTC.

The chain is built from TRBV11-2 and TRBJ1-2; TRBD1 agrees at 7 bases. V was pared by 2 bases and J by 6 bases, with 3 bases of the junction left unmatched. Germline CDR1 and CDR2: SGHAT and FQNNGV. This CDR3 region has 13 residues. CDR3 nucleotide sequence: TGTGCCAGCAGCTTAACAGGGGTACATGGCTACACCTTC. It translates to CASSLTGVHGYTF.

This sequence joins TRBV10-3 and TRBJ2-2, with D perhaps matching TRBD1 or TRBD2 (6 bases each). The germline CDR1 and CDR2 sequences are ENHRY and SYGVKD. The ends were cut back, 7 bases at V and 5 bases at J, with 11 bases in the middle. The CDR3 has 13 amino acids. CDR3 DNA: TGTGCCATCACGGGGGCGCAAACCGGGGAGCTGTTTTTT. Its protein product is CAITGAQTGELFF.